This TCR beta chain was observed in a study of blood T cell repertoires in COVID-19. Study in general: The United States, Italy and Spain were the sources of the acute and convalescent COVID-19 samples.

Profiling relied on immunoSEQ multiplex PCR, and the TCRdb table lists in-frame clones only, not all of them. Of more than 200,000 clones listed, approximately 82% are singletons. CDR1 and CDR2 from the germline V gene are SGHRS and YFSETQ. The CDR3 length is 16 residues. Trimming cost V 0 bases and J 4 bases, with 11 bases left between them. Sequencing input: peripheral blood. V gene TRBV5-1 combines with J gene TRBJ1-6, with unresolved D. This clonotype originated in a woman between 35 and 50 years old who had recovered from COVID-19. The DNA of the CDR3 is TGCGCCAGCAGCTTGGAGGCCGCGCGGTATAATTCACCCCTCCACTTT. Its protein product is CASSLEAARYNSPLHF.